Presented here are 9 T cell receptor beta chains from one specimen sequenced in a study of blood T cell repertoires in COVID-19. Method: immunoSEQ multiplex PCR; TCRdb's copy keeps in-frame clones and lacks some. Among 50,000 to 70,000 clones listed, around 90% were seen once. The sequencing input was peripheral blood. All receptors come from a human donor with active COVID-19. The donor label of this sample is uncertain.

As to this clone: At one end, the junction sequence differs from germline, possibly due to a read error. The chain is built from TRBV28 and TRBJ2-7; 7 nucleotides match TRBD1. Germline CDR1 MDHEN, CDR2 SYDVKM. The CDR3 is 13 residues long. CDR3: CASLGQATYEQYF. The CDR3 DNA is TGTGCCAGCCTTGGACAGGCAACCTATGAGCAGTACTTC.

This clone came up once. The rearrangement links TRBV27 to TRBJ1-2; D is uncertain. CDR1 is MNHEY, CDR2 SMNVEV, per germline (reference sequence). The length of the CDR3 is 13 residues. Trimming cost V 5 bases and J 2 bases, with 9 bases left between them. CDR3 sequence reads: CASSLRGNYGYTF. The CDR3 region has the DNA TGTGCCAGCAGTCTTAGAGGGAACTATGGCTACACCTTC.

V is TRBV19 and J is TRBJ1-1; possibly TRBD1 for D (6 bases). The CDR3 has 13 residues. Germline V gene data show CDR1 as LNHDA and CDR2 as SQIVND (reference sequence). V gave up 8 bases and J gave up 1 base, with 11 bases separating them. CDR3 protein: CASRQAGNTEAFF. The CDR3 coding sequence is TGTGCCAGTCGACAGGCGGGGAACACTGAAGCTTTCTTT.

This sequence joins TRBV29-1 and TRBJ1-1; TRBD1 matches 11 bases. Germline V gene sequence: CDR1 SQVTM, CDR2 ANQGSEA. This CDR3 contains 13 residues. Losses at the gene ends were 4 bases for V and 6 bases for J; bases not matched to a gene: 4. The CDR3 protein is CSVGGTGGPEAFF. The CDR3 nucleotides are TGCAGCGTTGGAGGGACAGGGGGACCTGAAGCTTTCTTT.

The chain's CDR3 is CASRTTGGAFYNEQFF. CDR3 bases: TGTGCCAGCAGAACAACCGGGGGGGCCTTCTACAATGAGCAGTTCTTC. The V call is TRBV11-2, the J call TRBJ2-1; 8 nucleotides align to TRBD2. The ends lost 6 bases at V and 3 bases at J; junction bases unmatched: 10. CDR1 and CDR2 from the germline V gene are SGHAT and FQNNGV. The CDR3 is 16 amino acids.

CDR3 in amino acids: CASSYGTELEQYV. Here the CDR3 DNA reads TGTGCCAGCAGTTACGGGACAGAACTCGAGCAGTACGTC. J is TRBJ2-7 and V is TRBV6-2 or TRBV6-3; 7 positions agree with TRBD1. Germline trimming cut 2 bases from V and 6 bases from J; bases unmatched to any gene: 4. Germline V gene lookup returns CDR1 MNHEY and CDR2 SVGEGT. This CDR3 spans 13 amino acids.

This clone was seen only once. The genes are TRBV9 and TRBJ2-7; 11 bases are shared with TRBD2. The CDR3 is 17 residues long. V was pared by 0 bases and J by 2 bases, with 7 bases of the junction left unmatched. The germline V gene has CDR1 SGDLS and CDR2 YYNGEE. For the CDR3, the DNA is TGTGCCAGCAGCGTAGGTAGGCTAGCGGGAGGAACCTACGAGCAGTACTTC. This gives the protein CASSVGRLAGGTYEQYF.

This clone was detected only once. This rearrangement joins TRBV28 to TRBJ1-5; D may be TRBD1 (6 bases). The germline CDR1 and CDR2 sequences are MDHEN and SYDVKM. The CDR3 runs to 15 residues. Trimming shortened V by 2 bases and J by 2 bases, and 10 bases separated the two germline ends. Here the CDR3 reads CASSLQGSGNQPQHF. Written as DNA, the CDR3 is TGTGCCAGCAGTTTACAGGGGTCGGGCAATCAGCCCCAGCATTTT.

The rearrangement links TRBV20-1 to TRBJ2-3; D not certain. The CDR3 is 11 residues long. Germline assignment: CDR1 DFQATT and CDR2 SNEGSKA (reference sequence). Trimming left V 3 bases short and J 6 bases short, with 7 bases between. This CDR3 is CSASCEDTQYF. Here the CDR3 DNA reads TGCAGTGCTAGTTGTGAGGATACGCAGTATTTT.